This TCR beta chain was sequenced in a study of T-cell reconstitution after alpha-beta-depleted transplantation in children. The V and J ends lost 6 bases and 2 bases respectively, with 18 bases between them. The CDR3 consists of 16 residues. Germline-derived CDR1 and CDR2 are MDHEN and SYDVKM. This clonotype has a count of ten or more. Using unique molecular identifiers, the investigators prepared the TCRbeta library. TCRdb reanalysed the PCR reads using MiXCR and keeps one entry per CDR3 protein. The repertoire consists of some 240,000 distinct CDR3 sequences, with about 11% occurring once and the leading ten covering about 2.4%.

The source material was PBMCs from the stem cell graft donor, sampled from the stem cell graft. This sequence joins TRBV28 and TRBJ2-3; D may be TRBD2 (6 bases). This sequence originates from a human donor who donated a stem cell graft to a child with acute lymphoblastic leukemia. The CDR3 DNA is TGTGCCAGCAGCCCGCTCCCTGCGGGGACCACAGATACGCAGTATTTT. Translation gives CASSPLPAGTTDTQYF.